The 24 T cell receptor beta chains presented below share a single source sample, sequenced in a study of T-cell reconstitution after alpha-beta-depleted transplantation in children. The TCRbeta library incorporated unique molecular identifiers. In TCRdb, the PCR reads were re-called with MiXCR into one record per CDR3 protein. The sample lists roughly 300,000 distinct CDR3 sequences; 11% were seen once. This specimen was peripheral blood, taken 180 days after TCRalphabeta/CD19-depleted stem cell transplant. The receptors stem from a male patient between 2 and 10 years old who had a stem cell transplant for chronic granulomatous disease, so the T cells may come from the graft donor.

On this clonotype itself: One base away lies a much larger clone, so this may be a sequencing read error. The chain has TRBV5-4 and TRBJ2-5; 7 bases are shared with TRBD1. Per germline, CDR1 SGHNT and CDR2 YYREEE (reference sequence). CDR3 length: 14 residues. The DNA of the CDR3 is TGTGGCAGCAGCTCGCGACAGGGCAAAGAGACCCAGTACTTC. This gives the protein CGSSSRQGKETQYF.

This clonotype was picked up many times. The chain joins TRBV5-1 to TRBJ2-3; 11 nucleotides align to TRBD2. The germline V gene has CDR1 SGHRS and CDR2 YFSETQ. The V and J ends lost 0 bases and 4 bases, in that order; junction bases with no gene match: 13. This CDR3 is built from 19 residues. The CDR3 DNA sequence: TGCGCCAGCAGCTTGGTCCGGGTCATTAGCGGGAGGGCCTCAGATACGCAGTATTTT. Translation: CASSLVRVISGRASDTQYF.

As for this clonotype: It is likely a read error, because the conserved phenylalanine at the end of the CDR3 is missing. The chain links TRBV28 to TRBJ1-6; D perhaps matches TRBD1 (5 bases). The CDR3 consists of 13 residues. Trimming pared 5 bases from V and 9 bases from J, leaving 11 bases between. The germline V gene has CDR1 MDHEN and CDR2 SYDVKM. The CDR3 DNA sequence: TGTGCCAGCAGTCCGGGACGTCCTTCACCCCTCCACATT. It translates to CASSPGRPSPLHI.

This clonotype was recorded at least ten times. The chain couples TRBV29-1 to TRBJ2-3; 11 nucleotides agree with TRBD2. Germline loops: CDR1 SQVTM, CDR2 ANQGSEA. The CDR3 totals 14 residues. The ends lost 6 bases at V and 4 bases at J; junction bases unmatched: 6. CDR3 amino acids: CSVIAGGDSDTQYF. In DNA form, the CDR3 reads TGCAGCGTAATAGCGGGAGGGGACTCAGATACGCAGTATTTT.

This clonotype was detected only a few times. The chain couples TRBV28 to TRBJ1-5; no firm D call. The CDR3 length is 13 residues. In germline, CDR1 is MDHEN, CDR2 SYDVKM. V was pared by 2 bases and J by 9 bases, with 11 bases between. CDR3 amino acids: CASSLKNVMPQHF. The DNA for the CDR3 is TGTGCCAGCAGTTTAAAAAACGTTATGCCCCAGCATTTT.

This clonotype was counted many times. The rearrangement uses TRBV20-1 and TRBJ2-7; D may be TRBD2 (5 bases). CDR1 and CDR2 (germline): DFQATT, SNEGSKA (reference sequence). Between the trimmed V and J ends, which lost 6 bases and 3 bases, there was a span of 9 bases. CDR3 length: 11 amino acids. CDR3 residues: CSAYGLYEQYF. The CDR3 coding sequence is TGCAGTGCCTATGGACTCTACGAGCAGTACTTC.

This clonotype was seen at least ten times. V and J are TRBV20-1 and TRBJ2-7; TRBD2 agrees at 11 bases. Germline V gene data show CDR1 as DFQATT and CDR2 as SNEGSKA (reference sequence). V lost 3 bases, J lost 4 bases, and 8 bases stayed unmatched. This CDR3 contains 15 residues. In DNA form, the CDR3 reads TGCAGTGCTAGTCCGGTAGCGGGAGGGCCTTACGAGCAGTACTTC. This gives the protein CSASPVAGGPYEQYF.

This clonotype has at least ten counts. The CDR3 nucleotides read TGTGCCAGCAGCACAACTAGCGGGGGGAAAGAGACCCAGTACTTC. Protein sequence: CASSTTSGGKETQYF. V is TRBV12-3 or TRBV12-4 and J is TRBJ2-5; 12 bases match TRBD2. The V and J ends lost 6 bases and 3 bases, in that order; junction bases with no gene match: 5. The CDR3 consists of 15 residues.

This clonotype was found many times. The V and J genes are TRBV12-3 or TRBV12-4 and TRBJ2-1, with 7 bases aligning to TRBD2. The trim removed 1 base at V and 4 bases at J, leaving 4 bases unmatched. The CDR3 runs to 15 residues. CDR3 nucleotide sequence: TGTGCCAGCAGTTTAGGAGCTAGCGGATACAATGAGCAGTTCTTC. Amino acids: CASSLGASGYNEQFF.

This clonotype was seen many times. This sequence joins TRBV20-1 and TRBJ2-1; D is undetermined. Germline lookup yields CDR1 DFQATT and CDR2 SNEGSKA (reference sequence). Trimming removed 0 bases from V and 3 bases from J, with 9 bases in between. The CDR3 loop spans 14 amino acids. CDR3 DNA sequence: TGCAGTGCTAGAGATCAAGGATACTACAATGAGCAGTTCTTC. Translating gives CSARDQGYYNEQFF.

The genes are TRBV19 and TRBJ2-2; a possible D gene is TRBD2 (5 bases). V was trimmed by 6 bases and J by 5 bases, leaving 10 bases between them. The germline gives CDR1 LNHDA, CDR2 SQIVND (reference sequence). This CDR3 has 13 residues. The CDR3 coding sequence is TGTGCCAGTAGCCAACTAGTGACCGGGGAGCTGTTTTTT. Translation gives CASSQLVTGELFF.

The rearrangement uses TRBV5-6 and TRBJ1-2; D gene uncertain. Germline V lookup: CDR1 SGHDT, CDR2 YYEEEE. Between the trimmed V and J ends, which lost 1 base and 2 bases, there was a span of 15 bases. CDR3 length: 16 residues. CDR3 protein: CASSLINPTVNYGYTF. The CDR3 nucleotides are TGTGCCAGCAGCTTGATTAACCCGACGGTCAACTATGGCTACACCTTC.

Comment on this clonotype: Since a much larger clone is just one base distant, this may be a read error. V and J are TRBV20-1 and TRBJ2-5, with 8 bases fitting TRBD1. Germline V gives CDR1 DFQATT, CDR2 SNEGSKA (reference sequence). CDR3 length: 14 amino acids. CDR3 DNA: TGCAGTGCTACTGACAGGGGTAATCAAGAGACCCCGTACTTC. This translates into CSATDRGNQETPYF.

This clonotype was observed at least ten times. The rearrangement joins TRBV20-1 to TRBJ1-5, with a possible D match to TRBD1 (5 bases). V was pared by 6 bases and J by 0 bases, with 12 bases between. CDR3 size: 14 residues. In germline, CDR1 is DFQATT, CDR2 SNEGSKA (reference sequence). CDR3 sequence reads: CSAEGRHSNQPQHF. Written as DNA, the CDR3 is TGCAGTGCGGAGGGGAGGCATAGCAATCAGCCCCAGCATTTT.

This clonotype was counted many times. V usage is TRBV20-1 and J usage is TRBJ2-7, with D perhaps assigned TRBD1 or TRBD2 (5 bases each). The CDR3 has 15 residues. Germline CDR1 DFQATT, CDR2 SNEGSKA (reference sequence). The V gene lost 5 bases and the J gene lost 1 base, with 18 bases spanning the gap. The CDR3 spells CSALPRAGGSYEQYF. The CDR3, as DNA: TGCAGTGCTCTCCCCAGGGCTGGGGGTTCCTACGAGCAGTACTTC.

This clonotype has at least ten counts. The genes are TRBV5-1 and TRBJ2-4; no reliable D call. Germline V gene sequence: CDR1 SGHRS, CDR2 YFSETQ. Trimming pared 0 bases from V and 8 bases from J, leaving 9 bases between. CDR3 length equals 13 residues. The CDR3 DNA follows: TGCGCCAGCAGCTTGGCTGGGGTGGACATTCAGTACTTC. It yields the protein CASSLAGVDIQYF.

This clonotype showed up many times. The chain is built from TRBV25-1 and TRBJ2-7; 7 bases fit TRBD1. V shed 1 base, J shed 6 bases, and the junction held 6 bases outside the gene matches. The CDR3 covers 14 residues. Germline V gene sequence: CDR1 MGHDK, CDR2 SYGVNS. The CDR3 bases are TGTGCCAGCAGTGAATGGAAAGGGGGCGGCGAGCAGTACTTC. It codes for CASSEWKGGGEQYF.

This clonotype appeared many times. The chain recombines TRBV4-1 with TRBJ1-3; no firm D call. Trimming cost V 0 bases and J 0 bases, with 9 bases left between them. The CDR3 has 16 residues. Germline V gene data show CDR1 as MGHRA and CDR2 as YSYEKL. In DNA form, the CDR3 reads TGCGCCAGCAGCCAAGATAAAGGATACTCTGGAAACACCATATATTTT. It yields the protein CASSQDKGYSGNTIYF.

On this clonotype: This could be a read error, since a much larger clone is one nucleotide away. V gene TRBV27 combines with J gene TRBJ2-5, with TRBD2 identical over 16 bases. The V and J ends lost 5 bases and 6 bases, in that order; junction bases with no gene match: 15. The CDR3 loop spans 19 amino acids. Germline CDR1 is MNHEY and CDR2 is SMNVEV (reference sequence). CDR3 in amino acids: CASSITGTSGRARQQTQYF. CDR3 coding DNA: TGTGCCAGCAGTATTACCGGGACTAGCGGGAGGGCCCGTCAACAGACCCAGTACTTC.

This clonotype was seen more than once but under ten times. This chain uses TRBV7-3 with TRBJ2-1; D unclear. The CDR3 sequence is 12 residues long. The V gene lost 5 bases and the J gene lost 8 bases, with 10 bases spanning the gap. Germline CDR1 SGHTA, CDR2 FQGTGA. CDR3 in amino acids: CASSQFNDEQFF. The CDR3 coding sequence is TGTGCCAGCAGCCAATTCAACGATGAGCAGTTCTTC.

This clonotype came up many times. V and J are TRBV7-3 and TRBJ2-1, with a weak D call TRBD2 (7 bases). The V and J ends lost 5 bases and 10 bases respectively, with 18 bases between them. The CDR3 spans 14 residues. Germline CDR1 SGHTA, CDR2 FQGTGA. In nucleotides, the CDR3 is TGTGCCAGCAGCAGGGGGGGGCCTAGCCCAGAGCAGTTCTTC. It translates to CASSRGGPSPEQFF.

This clonotype was observed at least ten times. The chain uses TRBV7-2 and TRBJ2-7; tentatively, D is TRBD1 (6 bases). V was cut by 3 bases and J by 3 bases, with 15 bases left in between. The CDR3 runs 15 residues. CDR1 SGHTA and CDR2 FQGNSA come from the germline V gene. The chain's CDR3 is CASSFIDQGGYEQYF. As DNA, the CDR3 is TGTGCCAGCAGCTTTATCGACCAAGGGGGCTACGAGCAGTACTTC.

On this clonotype itself: Since a much larger clone is just one base distant, this may be a read error. V and J are TRBV7-2 and TRBJ2-7; TRBD2 is a possible D gene (6 bases). The germline CDR1 and CDR2 sequences are SGHTA and FQGNSA. The CDR3 totals 14 residues. For the CDR3, the DNA is TGTGCCAGCAGTCCTCGGGGTAGCGGTCTCGAGCAGCACTTC. It yields the protein CASSPRGSGLEQHF.

This CDR3 reads CASSLTPYNEQFF. CDR3 in DNA: TGTGCCAGCAGTTTGACACCCTACAATGAGCAGTTCTTC. This chain links TRBV28 with TRBJ2-1; D not resolved. The CDR3 contains 13 residues. The germline CDR1 and CDR2 sequences are MDHEN and SYDVKM. V lost 3 bases to trimming and J lost 2 bases, with 5 bases between them.